The 10 T cell receptor beta chains in this list originate from one sample, sequenced in a study of CD8 T cells in Susac syndrome. Random hexamers were used to reverse transcribe about 0.5 to 1 ug of RNA. MiXCR, applied by TCRdb to the immunoSEQ multiplex PCR reads, yields one record per CDR3 protein. Of a few hundred thousand distinct CDR3 sequences listed, about 92% are singletons. Sequencing input: CD4+ T cells from PBMCs. The source of these receptors is a human donor with multiple sclerosis.

There are a few counts of this clonotype. V gene TRBV20-1 combines with J gene TRBJ2-7; 11 bases match TRBD2. V shed 5 bases and J 1 base; nucleotides not matched to a gene: 4. Germline-derived CDR1 and CDR2 are DFQATT and SNEGSKA (reference sequence). The CDR3 length is 14 residues. CDR3 protein: CSARTSGSSYEQYF. For the CDR3, the DNA is TGCAGTGCTCGGACTAGCGGGTCTTCCTACGAGCAGTACTTC.

The genes are TRBV6-2 or TRBV6-3 and TRBJ1-1; 8 nucleotides align to TRBD1. With 10 bases clipped from V and 9 bases from J, the junction kept 16 bases outside the gene matches. Looked up from germline, CDR1 is MNHEY and CDR2 is SVGEGT. The CDR3 consists of 14 residues. The CDR3 protein is CATILDGTGGQAFF. The DNA of the CDR3 is TGTGCCACCATCCTGGACGGGACAGGAGGCCAAGCTTTCTTT.

The chain carries TRBV19 and TRBJ2-3; TRBD2 aligns across 7 bases. Germline V lookup: CDR1 LNHDA, CDR2 SQIVND (reference sequence). With 5 bases clipped from V and 2 bases from J, the junction kept 10 bases outside the gene matches. The CDR3 length is 16 residues. Here the CDR3 DNA reads TGTGCCAGTAGTTCCGAGGGGACTACAAACACAGATACGCAGTATTTT. Its translation: CASSSEGTTNTDTQYF.

This clonotype was counted a single time. V is TRBV20-1 and J is TRBJ1-6; 7 nucleotides match TRBD1. Germline loops: CDR1 DFQATT, CDR2 SNEGSKA (reference sequence). This CDR3 is built from 15 residues. J was trimmed by 7 bases and V by 0 bases; bases with no gene match: 6. CDR3 protein: CSARETGRSNSPLHF. The CDR3 DNA reads TGCAGTGCTAGAGAGACAGGGCGTTCGAATTCACCCCTCCACTTT.

The V gene is TRBV29-1, the J gene TRBJ1-3; perhaps TRBD1 as D (6 bases). This CDR3 region has 14 residues. The germline V and J ends were trimmed by 1 base and 4 bases, with 11 bases remaining between them. Germline V gene lookup returns CDR1 SQVTM and CDR2 ANQGSEA. The CDR3 nucleotides are TGCAGCGTTGAAGGGGCGACAGGCGGAAACACCATATATTTT. Protein: CSVEGATGGNTIYF. Together with reference TRBV29-1 and TRBJ1-3, the CDR3 gives the full variable domain: SAVISQKPSRDICQRGTSLTIQCQVDSQVTMMFWYRQQPGQSLTLIATANQGSEATYESGFVIDKFPISRPNLTFSTLTVSNMSPEDSSIYLCSVEGATGGNTIYFGEGSWLTVV.

V gene TRBV29-1 combines with J gene TRBJ1-2; TRBD1 matches at 8 bases. The CDR3 spans 14 residues. J was trimmed by 4 bases and V by 7 bases; bases with no gene match: 11. Per germline, CDR1 SQVTM and CDR2 ANQGSEA. The CDR3 here is CSAQTGEVGYGYTF. DNA of the CDR3: TGCAGCGCCCAGACAGGGGAGGTGGGCTATGGCTACACCTTC.

The chain couples TRBV10-3 to TRBJ2-2; D perhaps matches TRBD2 (6 bases). The V and J ends lost 6 bases and 6 bases respectively, with 17 bases between them. Germline CDR1 is ENHRY and CDR2 is SYGVKD. The length of the CDR3 is 15 residues. The CDR3 region has the DNA TGTGCCATCAGGACTAGTGCCTCCAGCGCCGGGGAGCTGTTTTTT. It codes for CAIRTSASSAGELFF.

This chain joins TRBV25-1 and TRBJ2-2; possible D gene TRBD1, 6 bases. V was trimmed by 9 bases and J by 0 bases, leaving 20 bases between them. Germline loops: CDR1 MGHDK, CDR2 SYGVNS. This CDR3 is 17 amino acids long. The CDR3 loop is CASSQSGQLSNTGELFF. CDR3 DNA: TGTGCCAGTTCCCAATCGGGACAACTTTCGAACACCGGGGAGCTGTTTTTT.

The chain is built from TRBV28 and TRBJ1-1, with 7 bases lining up with TRBD1. The CDR3 totals 16 residues. Per germline, CDR1 MDHEN and CDR2 SYDVKM. V was pared by 3 bases and J by 0 bases, with 7 bases of the junction left unmatched. The CDR3 is CASSFGTALMNTEAFF. The CDR3 coding sequence is TGTGCCAGCAGTTTTGGGACAGCCTTAATGAACACTGAAGCTTTCTTT.

Concerning this clonotype: The junction shows a germline mismatch at one end, possibly a read error. This chain links TRBV7-9 with TRBJ2-7; a weak D match, TRBD2 (6 bases). CDR1 is SEHNR and CDR2 is FQNEAQ in the germline V gene (reference sequence). The CDR3 is 12 residues long. This CDR3 is CASSLSAGSSTF. The CDR3 DNA follows: TGTGCCAGCAGCTTATCGGCGGGGTCGAGCACCTTC. The full variable domain, in which reference TRBV7-9 and TRBJ2-7 provide the parts outside the CDR3, is DTGVSQNPRHKITKRGQNVTFRCDPISEHNRLYWYRQTLGQGPEFLTYFQNEAQLEKSRLLSDRFSAERPKGSFSTLEIQRTEQGDSAMYLCASSLSAGSSTFGPGTRLTVT.